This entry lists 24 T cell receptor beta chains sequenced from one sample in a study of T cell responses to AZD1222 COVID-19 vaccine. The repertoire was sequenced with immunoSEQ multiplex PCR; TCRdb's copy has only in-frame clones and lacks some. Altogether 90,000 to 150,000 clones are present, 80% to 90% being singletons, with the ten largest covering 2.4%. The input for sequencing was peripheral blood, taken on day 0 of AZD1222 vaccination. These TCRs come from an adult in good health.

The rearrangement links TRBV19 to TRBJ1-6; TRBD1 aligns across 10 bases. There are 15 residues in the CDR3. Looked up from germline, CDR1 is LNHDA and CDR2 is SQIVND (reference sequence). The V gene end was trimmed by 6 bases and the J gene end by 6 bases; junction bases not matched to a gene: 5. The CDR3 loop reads CASRGDRGTNSPLHF. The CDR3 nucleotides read TGTGCCAGTAGAGGGGACAGGGGAACTAATTCACCCCTCCACTTT.

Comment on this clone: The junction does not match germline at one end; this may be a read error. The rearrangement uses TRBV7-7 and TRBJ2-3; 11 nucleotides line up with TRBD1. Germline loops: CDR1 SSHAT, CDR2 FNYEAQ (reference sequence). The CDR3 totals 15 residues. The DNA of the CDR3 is TGTGCTAGCAGCCCGGGGACAGGGGGGAGAGATACGCAGTATTTT. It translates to CASSPGTGGRDTQYF. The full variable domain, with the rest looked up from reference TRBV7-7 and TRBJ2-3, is GAGVSQSPRYKVTKRGQDVTLRCDPISSHATLYWYQQALGQGPEFLTYFNYEAQPDKSGLPSDRFSAERPEGSISTLTIQRTEQRDSAMYRCASSPGTGGRDTQYFGPGTRLTVL.

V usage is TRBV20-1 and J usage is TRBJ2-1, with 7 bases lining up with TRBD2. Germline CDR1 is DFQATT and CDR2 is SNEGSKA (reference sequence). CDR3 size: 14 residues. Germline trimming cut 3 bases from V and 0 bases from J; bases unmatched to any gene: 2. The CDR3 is CSASGGDSYNEQFF. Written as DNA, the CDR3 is TGCAGTGCTAGTGGGGGGGACTCCTACAATGAGCAGTTCTTC.

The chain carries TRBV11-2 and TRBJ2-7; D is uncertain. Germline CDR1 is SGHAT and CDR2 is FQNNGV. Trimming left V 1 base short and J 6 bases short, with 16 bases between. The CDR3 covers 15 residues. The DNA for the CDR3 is TGTGCCAGCAGCTTAGGGGGAACCGGGTCCGGCGAGCAGTACTTC. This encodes CASSLGGTGSGEQYF.

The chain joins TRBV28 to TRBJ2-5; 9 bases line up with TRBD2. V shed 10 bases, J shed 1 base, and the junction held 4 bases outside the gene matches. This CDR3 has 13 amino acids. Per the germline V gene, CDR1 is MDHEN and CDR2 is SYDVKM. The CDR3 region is CATSSGVQETQYF. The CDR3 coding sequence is TGTGCCACCTCTAGCGGGGTCCAAGAGACCCAGTACTTC. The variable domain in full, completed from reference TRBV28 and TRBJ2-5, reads DVKVTQSSRYLVKRTGEKVFLECVQDMDHENMFWYRQDPGLGLRLIYFSYDVKMKEKGDIPEGYSVSREKKERFSLILESASTNQTSMYLCATSSGVQETQYFGPGTRLLVL.

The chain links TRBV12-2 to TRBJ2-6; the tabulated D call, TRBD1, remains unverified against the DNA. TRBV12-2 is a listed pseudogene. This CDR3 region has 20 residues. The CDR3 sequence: CASRDEVGGLELAGANVLTF. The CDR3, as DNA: TGTGCAAGTCGCGACGAGGTAGGGGGCCTTGAGTTGGCTGGGGCCAACGTCCTGACTTTC.

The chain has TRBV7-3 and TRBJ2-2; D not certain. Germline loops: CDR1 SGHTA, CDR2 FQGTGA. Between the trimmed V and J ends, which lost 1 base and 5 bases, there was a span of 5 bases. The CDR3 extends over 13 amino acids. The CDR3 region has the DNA TGTGCCAGCAGCTTAATTATAACCGGGGAGCTGTTTTTT. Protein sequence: CASSLIITGELFF.

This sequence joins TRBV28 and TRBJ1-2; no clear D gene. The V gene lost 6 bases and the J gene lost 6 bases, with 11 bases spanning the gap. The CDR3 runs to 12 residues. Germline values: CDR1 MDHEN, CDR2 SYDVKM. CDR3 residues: CASSLRADGYTF. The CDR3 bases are TGTGCCAGCAGCTTACGCGCTGATGGCTACACCTTC.

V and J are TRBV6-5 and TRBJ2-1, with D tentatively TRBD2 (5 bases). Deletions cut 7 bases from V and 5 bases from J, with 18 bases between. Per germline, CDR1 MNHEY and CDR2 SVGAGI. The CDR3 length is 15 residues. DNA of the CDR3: TGTGCCAGCACCCACGTCAGTAGCGTAGACAATGAGCAGTTCTTC. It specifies CASTHVSSVDNEQFF.

CDR3 protein: CASSFREGRNTGELFF. DNA of the CDR3: TGCGCCAGCAGCTTCCGGGAGGGGAGGAACACCGGGGAGCTGTTTTTT. The chain joins TRBV5-1 to TRBJ2-2; 8 bases fit TRBD2. CDR1 is SGHRS and CDR2 is YFSETQ in the germline V gene. The CDR3 has 16 amino acids. J lost 1 base, V lost 2 bases, and 4 bases had no gene match.

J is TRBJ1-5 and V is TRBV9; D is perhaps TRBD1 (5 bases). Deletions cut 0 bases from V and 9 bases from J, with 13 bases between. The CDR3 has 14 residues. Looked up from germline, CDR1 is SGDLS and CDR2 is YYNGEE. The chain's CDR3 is CASSVGAGMPPQHF. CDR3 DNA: TGTGCCAGCAGCGTAGGGGCAGGGATGCCGCCCCAGCATTTT.

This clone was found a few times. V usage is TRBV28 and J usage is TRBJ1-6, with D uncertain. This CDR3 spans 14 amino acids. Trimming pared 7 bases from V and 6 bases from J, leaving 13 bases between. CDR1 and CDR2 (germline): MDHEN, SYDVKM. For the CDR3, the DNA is TGTGCCAGCAACATAGACCCAGCTAATTCACCCCTCCACTTT. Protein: CASNIDPANSPLHF.

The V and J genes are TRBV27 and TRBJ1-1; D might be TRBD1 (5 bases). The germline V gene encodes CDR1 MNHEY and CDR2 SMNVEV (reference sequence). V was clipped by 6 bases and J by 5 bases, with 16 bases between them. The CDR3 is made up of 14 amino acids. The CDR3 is CASSLVGGATEAFF. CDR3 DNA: TGTGCCAGCAGCCTGGTGGGGGGTGCGACTGAAGCTTTCTTT.

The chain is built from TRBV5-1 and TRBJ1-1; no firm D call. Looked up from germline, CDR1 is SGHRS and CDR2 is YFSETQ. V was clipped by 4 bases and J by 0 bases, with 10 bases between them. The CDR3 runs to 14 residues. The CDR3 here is CASSPTPMNTEAFF. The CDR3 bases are TGCGCCAGCAGCCCGACCCCTATGAACACTGAAGCTTTCTTT.

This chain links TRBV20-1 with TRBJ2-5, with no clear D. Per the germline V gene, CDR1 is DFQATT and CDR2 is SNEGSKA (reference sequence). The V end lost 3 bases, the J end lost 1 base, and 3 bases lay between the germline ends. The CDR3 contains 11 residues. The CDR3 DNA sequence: TGCAGTGCTAGCCTCCAAGAGACCCAGTACTTC. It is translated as CSASLQETQYF.

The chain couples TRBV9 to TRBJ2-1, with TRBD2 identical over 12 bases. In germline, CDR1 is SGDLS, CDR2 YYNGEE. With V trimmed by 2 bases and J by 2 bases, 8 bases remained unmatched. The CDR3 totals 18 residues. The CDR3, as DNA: TGTGCCAGCAGCGTGAACCGACTAGCGGGAGATCCCTACAATGAGCAGTTCTTC. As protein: CASSVNRLAGDPYNEQFF.

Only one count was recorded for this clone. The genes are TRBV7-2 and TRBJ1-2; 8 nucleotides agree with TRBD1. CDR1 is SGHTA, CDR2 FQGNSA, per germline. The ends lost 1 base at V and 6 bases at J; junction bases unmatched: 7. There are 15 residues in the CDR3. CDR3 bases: TGTGCCAGCAGCTTAGATTTGGACAGGGTGAATGGCTACACCTTC. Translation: CASSLDLDRVNGYTF.

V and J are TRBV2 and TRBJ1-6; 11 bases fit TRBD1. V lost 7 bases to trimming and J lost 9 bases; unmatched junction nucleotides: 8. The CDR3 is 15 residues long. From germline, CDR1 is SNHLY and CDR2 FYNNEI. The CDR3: CASTRTGGKVSPLHF. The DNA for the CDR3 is TGTGCCAGCACACGGACAGGGGGCAAGGTTTCACCCCTCCACTTT. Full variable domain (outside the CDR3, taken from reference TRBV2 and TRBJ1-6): EPEVTQTPSHQVTQMGQEVILRCVPISNHLYFYWYRQILGQKVEFLVSFYNNEISEKSEIFDDQFSVERPDGSNFTLKIRSTKLEDSAMYFCASTRTGGKVSPLHFGNGTRLTVT.

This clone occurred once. CDR3 nucleotide sequence: TGTGCCAGCAGTTTCAGGGACGGCATCTATGGCTACACCTTC. Amino acid sequence: CASSFRDGIYGYTF. This rearrangement joins TRBV27 to TRBJ1-2; a possible D gene is TRBD1 (5 bases). CDR3 length: 14 residues. The germline V gene encodes CDR1 MNHEY and CDR2 SMNVEV (reference sequence). The V and J ends lost 3 bases and 4 bases respectively, with 12 bases between them.

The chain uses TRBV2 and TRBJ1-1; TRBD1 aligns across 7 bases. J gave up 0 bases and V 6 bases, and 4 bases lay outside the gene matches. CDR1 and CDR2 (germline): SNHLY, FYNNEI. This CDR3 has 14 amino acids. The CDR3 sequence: CASRETGMNTEAFF. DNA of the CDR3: TGTGCCAGCAGAGAGACAGGGATGAACACTGAAGCTTTCTTT. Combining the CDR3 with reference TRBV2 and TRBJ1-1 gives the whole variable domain EPEVTQTPSHQVTQMGQEVILRCVPISNHLYFYWYRQILGQKVEFLVSFYNNEISEKSEIFDDQFSVERPDGSNFTLKIRSTKLEDSAMYFCASRETGMNTEAFFGQGTRLTVV.

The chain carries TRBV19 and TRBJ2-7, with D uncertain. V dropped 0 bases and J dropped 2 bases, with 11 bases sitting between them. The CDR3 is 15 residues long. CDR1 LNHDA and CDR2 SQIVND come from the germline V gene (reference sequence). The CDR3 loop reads CASSIDRLGTYEQYF. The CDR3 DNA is TGTGCCAGTAGTATAGATCGTCTGGGGACCTACGAGCAGTACTTC.

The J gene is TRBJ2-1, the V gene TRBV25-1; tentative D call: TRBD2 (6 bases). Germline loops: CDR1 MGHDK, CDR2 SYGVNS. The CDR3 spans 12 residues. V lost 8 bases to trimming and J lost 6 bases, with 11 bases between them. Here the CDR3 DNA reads TGTGCCAGCGGGACTGCCGGCAATGAGCAGTTCTTC. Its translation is CASGTAGNEQFF.

The CDR3 DNA reads TGTGCCAGCAGTCCAAGCCTAGCGGGAGGTGAGCAGTTCTTC. This sequence encodes CASSPSLAGGEQFF. This chain links TRBV2 with TRBJ2-1, with TRBD2 matching 11 bases. V lost 5 bases to trimming and J lost 9 bases; unmatched junction nucleotides: 6. Per the germline V gene, CDR1 is SNHLY and CDR2 is FYNNEI. The CDR3 has 14 amino acids.

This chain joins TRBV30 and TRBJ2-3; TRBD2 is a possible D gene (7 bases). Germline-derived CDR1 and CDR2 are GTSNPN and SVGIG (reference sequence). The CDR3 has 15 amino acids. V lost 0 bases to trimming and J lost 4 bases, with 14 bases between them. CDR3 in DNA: TGTGCCTGGAGTGTAGGGGGGGCCCACCCAGATACGCAGTATTTT. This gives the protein CAWSVGGAHPDTQYF. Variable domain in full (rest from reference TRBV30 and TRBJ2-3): SQTIHQWPATLVQPVGSPLSLECTVEGTSNPNLYWYRQAAGRGLQLLFYSVGIGQISSEVPQNLSASRPQDRQFILSSKKLLLSDSGFYLCAWSVGGAHPDTQYFGPGTRLTVL.